This entry concerns a single T cell receptor beta chain. This entry is derived from a study of blood T cell repertoires in COVID-19. Study background: Material from acute and convalescent COVID-19 was sourced from the United States, Italy and Spain. The cDNA or gDNA used as material had been derived from T cells, B-cell-depleted T cells, or PBMCs.

Methods used by the authors: Nucleated cell counts were estimated from reference gene primer amplification. Assay used: immunoSEQ multiplex PCR; TCRdb lists only in-frame clones, some missing. V and J calls and clone size are as listed in that table; D and trimming were resolved from the DNA. Among approximately 180,000 clones listed, roughly 90% were seen once. CDR1 is MGHRA, CDR2 YSYEKL, per germline. V was shortened by 0 bases and J by 8 bases, with 13 bases between the two germline ends. The CDR3 spans 14 residues. The rearrangement joins TRBV4-1 to TRBJ1-2; D unclear. Material: peripheral blood. This TCR derives from a woman between 50 and 59 years old with acute or convalescent COVID-19. The CDR3 DNA is TGCGCCAGCAGCCAAGATCAGTGGAGCTGGGGCTACACCTTC. This encodes CASSQDQWSWGYTF.